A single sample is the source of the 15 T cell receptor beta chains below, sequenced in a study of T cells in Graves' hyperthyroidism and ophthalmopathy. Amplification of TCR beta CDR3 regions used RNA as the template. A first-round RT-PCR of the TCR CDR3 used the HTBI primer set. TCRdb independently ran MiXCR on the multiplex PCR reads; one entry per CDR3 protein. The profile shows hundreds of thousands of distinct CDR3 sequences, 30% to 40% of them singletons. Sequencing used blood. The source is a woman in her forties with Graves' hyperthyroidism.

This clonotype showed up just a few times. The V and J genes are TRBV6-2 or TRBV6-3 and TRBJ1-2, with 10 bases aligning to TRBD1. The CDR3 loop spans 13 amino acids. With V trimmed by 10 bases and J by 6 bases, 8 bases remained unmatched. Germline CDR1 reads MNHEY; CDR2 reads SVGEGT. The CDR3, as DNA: TGTGCCACCGTGACAGGGGGCTACGATGGCTACACCTTC. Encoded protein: CATVTGGYDGYTF.

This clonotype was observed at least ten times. DNA of the CDR3: TGTGCCATCAGCCGACAGGGTAGCAATCAGCCCCAGCATTTT. Its protein is CAISRQGSNQPQHF. V and J are TRBV10-3 and TRBJ1-5, with 7 bases matching TRBD1. Trimming took 6 bases from V and 0 from J; bases not matched to a gene: 2. This CDR3 comprises 14 residues. Germline CDR1 is ENHRY and CDR2 is SYGVKD.

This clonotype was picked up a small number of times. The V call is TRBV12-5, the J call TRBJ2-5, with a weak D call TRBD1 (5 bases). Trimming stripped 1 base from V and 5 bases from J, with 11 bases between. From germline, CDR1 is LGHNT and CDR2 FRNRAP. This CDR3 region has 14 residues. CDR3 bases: TGTGCTAGTGGTTTGGAAGGACAAGTGGAGACCCAGTACTTC. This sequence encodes CASGLEGQVETQYF. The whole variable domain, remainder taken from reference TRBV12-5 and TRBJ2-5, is DARVTQTPRHKVTEMGQEVTMRCQPILGHNTVFWYRQTMMQGLELLAYFRNRAPLDDSGMPKDRFSAEMPDATLATLKIQPSEPRDSAVYFCASGLEGQVETQYFGPGTRLLVL.

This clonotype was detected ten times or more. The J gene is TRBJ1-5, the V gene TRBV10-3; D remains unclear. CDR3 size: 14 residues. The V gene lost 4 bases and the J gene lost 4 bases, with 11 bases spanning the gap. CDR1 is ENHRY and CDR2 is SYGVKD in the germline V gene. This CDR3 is CAISAGSRNQPQHF. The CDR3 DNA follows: TGTGCCATCAGTGCTGGCAGTAGGAATCAGCCCCAGCATTTT.

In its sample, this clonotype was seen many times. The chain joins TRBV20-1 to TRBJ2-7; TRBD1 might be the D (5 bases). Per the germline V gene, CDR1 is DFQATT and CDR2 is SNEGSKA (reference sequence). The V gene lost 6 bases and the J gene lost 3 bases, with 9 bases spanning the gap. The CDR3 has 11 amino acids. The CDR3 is CSAWQGYEQYF. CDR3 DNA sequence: TGCAGTGCCTGGCAGGGCTACGAGCAGTACTTC.

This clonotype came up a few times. The CDR3 DNA sequence: TGCGCCAGCAGGTCCTCAACGGACATCCTATCTTCACCCCTCCACTTT. This gives the protein CASRSSTDILSSPLHF. This rearrangement joins TRBV4-1 to TRBJ1-6; tentative D call: TRBD1 (5 bases). The CDR3 sequence is 16 residues long. V was trimmed by 6 bases and J by 9 bases, leaving 21 bases between them. Germline V gene data show CDR1 as MGHRA and CDR2 as YSYEKL.

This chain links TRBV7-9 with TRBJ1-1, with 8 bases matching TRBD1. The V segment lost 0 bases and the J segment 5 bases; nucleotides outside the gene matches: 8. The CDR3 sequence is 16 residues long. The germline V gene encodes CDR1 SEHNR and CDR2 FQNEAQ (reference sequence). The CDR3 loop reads CASSLAPTGAGTEAFF. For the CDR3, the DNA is TGTGCCAGCAGCTTAGCACCGACAGGGGCGGGAACTGAAGCTTTCTTT.

The CDR3 loop reads CASSPRGGNTIYF. CDR3 bases: TGTGCCAGCAGCCCCCGGGGAGGAAACACCATATATTTT. The V gene is TRBV9, the J gene TRBJ1-3, with D uncertain. Germline CDR1 SGDLS, CDR2 YYNGEE. Trimming took off 4 bases at V and 4 bases at J, with 9 bases between the two ends. This CDR3 has 13 residues.

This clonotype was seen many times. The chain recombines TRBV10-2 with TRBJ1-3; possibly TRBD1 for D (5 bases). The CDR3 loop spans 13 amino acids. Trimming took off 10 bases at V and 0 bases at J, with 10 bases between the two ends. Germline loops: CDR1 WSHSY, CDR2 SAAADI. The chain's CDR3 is CATTANSGNTIYF. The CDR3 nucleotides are TGCGCCACGACAGCTAACTCTGGAAACACCATATATTTT.

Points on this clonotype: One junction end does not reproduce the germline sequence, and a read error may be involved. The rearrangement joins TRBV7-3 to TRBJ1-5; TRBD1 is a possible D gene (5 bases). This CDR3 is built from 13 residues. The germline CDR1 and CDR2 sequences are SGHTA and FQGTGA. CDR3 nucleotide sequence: TGTGCCAGCAGCCTAACGGGGACCCCTCCCCAGCATTTT. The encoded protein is CASSLTGTPPQHF.

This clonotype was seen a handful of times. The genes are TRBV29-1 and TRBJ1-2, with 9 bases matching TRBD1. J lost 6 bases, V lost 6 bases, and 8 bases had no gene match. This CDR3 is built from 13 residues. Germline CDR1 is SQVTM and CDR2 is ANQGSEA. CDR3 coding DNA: TGCAGCGTCGTTCGGACAGGGGAGAATGGCTACACCTTC. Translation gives CSVVRTGENGYTF.

The CDR3 region has the DNA TGTGCCAGCAGCTTTAATAGTTGGGGGGTTGGTAATTCACCCCTCCACTTT. It encodes CASSFNSWGVGNSPLHF. This chain links TRBV7-2 with TRBJ1-6; TRBD1 is a possible D gene (5 bases). The germline CDR1 and CDR2 sequences are SGHTA and FQGNSA. The CDR3 is 17 amino acids. The germline V and J ends were trimmed by 3 bases and 6 bases, with 18 bases remaining between them.

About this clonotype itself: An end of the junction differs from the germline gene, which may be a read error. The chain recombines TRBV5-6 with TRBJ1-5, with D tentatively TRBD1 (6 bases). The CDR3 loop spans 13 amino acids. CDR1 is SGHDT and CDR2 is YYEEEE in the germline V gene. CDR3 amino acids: CASRGGRYQSQHF. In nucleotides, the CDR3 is TGTGCCAGCAGAGGGGGACGCTATCAGTCCCAGCATTTT.

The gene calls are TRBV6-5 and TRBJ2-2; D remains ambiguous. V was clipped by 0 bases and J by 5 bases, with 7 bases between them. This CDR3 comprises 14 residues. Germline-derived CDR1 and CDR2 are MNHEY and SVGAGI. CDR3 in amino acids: CASSYSWDTGELFF. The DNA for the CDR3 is TGTGCCAGCAGTTACTCGTGGGATACCGGGGAGCTGTTTTTT.

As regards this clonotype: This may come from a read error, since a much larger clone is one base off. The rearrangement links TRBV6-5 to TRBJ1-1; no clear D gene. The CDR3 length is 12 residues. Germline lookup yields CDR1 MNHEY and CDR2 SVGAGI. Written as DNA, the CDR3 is TGTGCCATCAGTTACCTGGGTGCTGAAGCTTTCTTT. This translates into CAISYLGAEAFF.